The present T cell receptor beta chain was sequenced within a study of vaccination effects on CD4 cells after COVID-19. Repertoires were generated with immunoSEQ multiplex PCR, while TCRdb's copy carries only in-frame clones and drops some. Of roughly 60,000 clones in the sample, under 80% were seen once. CD4+ T cell isolation took place after approximately 11 days of culture. Points on this clone: Its specificity is unknown.

Germline V gene data show CDR1 as PRHDT and CDR2 as FYEKMQ (reference sequence). This CDR3 is 14 amino acids long. Trimming left V 2 bases short and J 3 bases short, with 11 bases between. The TCR sequence derives from a human donor who had a prior SARS-CoV-2 infection. Sequencing used CD4+ T cells from PBMCs cultured without peptide, obtained before COVID-19 vaccination. The rearrangement uses TRBV13 and TRBJ2-7; a possible D gene is TRBD2 (6 bases). CDR3 bases: TGTGCCAGCAGCTTATATCGAGCGGGCTACGAGCAGTACTTC. Protein sequence: CASSLYRAGYEQYF.